This record concerns one T cell receptor (beta chain) sequence. Antigen specificity is unknown. Profiled with immunoSEQ multiplex PCR; TCRdb holds only in-frame clones, not every one. The repertoire holds approximately 40,000 clones, approximately 82% seen once, with more than 1.5% in the top ten. These data belong to a study of memory CD4+ T cells and cytomegalovirus serostatus. Points from the study as a whole: The CMV-associated TCR signature appears largely within the CD4+ memory repertoire.

The CDR3 runs to 13 residues. Germline-derived CDR1 and CDR2 are GTSNPN and SVGIG (reference sequence). V shed 5 bases and J 7 bases; nucleotides not matched to a gene: 5. The sort gate was single viable CD3+CD4+CD8-CD45RO+ cells for memory CD4+ T cells. Material for sequencing was memory CD4+ T cells from blood. This clonotype was sampled from an adult in good health and CMV-seronegative. J is TRBJ2-3 and V is TRBV30, with 11 positions matching TRBD2. CDR3 sequence: CAWQTSGGYTQYF. In DNA, the CDR3 is TGTGCCTGGCAAACTAGCGGGGGTTATACGCAGTATTTT. Looking up the rest from reference TRBV30 and TRBJ2-3 gives the full variable domain: SQTIHQWPATLVQPVGSPLSLECTVEGTSNPNLYWYRQAAGRGLQLLFYSVGIGQISSEVPQNLSASRPQDRQFILSSKKLLLSDSGFYLCAWQTSGGYTQYFGPGTRLTVL.